This entry describes one T cell receptor (beta chain). As yet, its antigen is unknown. The entry originates in a study of T cell responses to AZD1222 COVID-19 vaccine. About the research overall: It was second doses at about 4 or about 12 weeks that were pooled. Regarding the study as a whole: Receipt of two AZD1222 doses was followed by a rise in Spike-specific TCR breadth and depth.

The assay was immunoSEQ multiplex PCR, and TCRdb's table has in-frame clones only and misses some. The profile shows roughly 180,000 clones, 90% of them singletons. The CDR3 has 16 residues. V lost 2 bases and J lost 0, with 11 bases in between. The germline gives CDR1 MGHRA, CDR2 YSYEKL. This receptor was obtained from an adult in good health. The J gene is TRBJ1-3, the V gene TRBV4-1; D is perhaps TRBD1 (5 bases). This specimen was peripheral blood, taken on day 0 of AZD1222 vaccination. The CDR3 DNA is TGCGCCAGCAGCCAAAGGGGATACCCCTCTGGAAACACCATATATTTT. Translating gives CASSQRGYPSGNTIYF.